This T cell receptor (beta chain) came from a study of post-analysis software for immune sequencing data. About this clonotype itself: Its antigen is not identified.

Whole-study results and caveats: Strong co-clustering by F measure linked samples that shared a preparation batch. Diversity measured as normalized Chao1 was significantly lower in multiple sclerosis patients than in controls. The study found TRBV5-6, TRBV5-1 and TRBV20-1 among roughly 5 TRBV segments more frequent in patients than controls.

cDNA libraries for TCR beta contained unique molecular identifiers. Some 500,000 cDNA molecules were recovered from an input of about 0.9 to 11 million T cells. TCRdb re-called the PCR reads through MiXCR, storing one row per CDR3 protein. This table has around 700,000 distinct CDR3 sequences, roughly three fifths appearing once. J lost 4 bases, V lost 2 bases, and 5 bases had no gene match. CDR3 size: 16 residues. Germline V gene lookup returns CDR1 SGHRS and CDR2 YFSETQ. The rearrangement joins TRBV5-1 to TRBJ2-3; 12 bases map to TRBD1. The material sequenced was blood. The receptor was isolated from a girl aged 2 to 10 with multiple sclerosis. CDR3 bases: TGCGCCAGCAGCTTCGCGGGGACAGGGGGCGCAGATACGCAGTATTTT. Protein sequence: CASSFAGTGGADTQYF.